The 10 T cell receptor beta chains below were found in one sample sequenced in a study of T cells after yellow fever vaccination. TCRdb independently ran MiXCR on the 5' RACE reads; one entry per CDR3 protein. The table shows hundreds of thousands of distinct CDR3 sequences, with roughly 14% occurring only once. This sample comprised PBMCs, obtained on the day of the yellow fever booster vaccination. The receptors originated from a man aged 25 to 40 who received the YFV17D yellow fever vaccine.

The chain links TRBV14 to TRBJ1-3; D is perhaps TRBD1 (6 bases). Germline V lookup: CDR1 SGHDN, CDR2 FVKESK. Trimming removed 0 bases from V and 3 bases from J, with 9 bases in between. The CDR3 has 15 amino acids. The CDR3 bases are TGTGCCAGCAGCCAAGATCGGACAGTTGGAAACACCATATATTTT. It translates to CASSQDRTVGNTIYF.

This clonotype appeared a few times. J is TRBJ1-1 and V is TRBV20-1, with D possibly matching TRBD1 (6 bases). The CDR3 length is 14 residues. Germline CDR1 reads DFQATT; CDR2 reads SNEGSKA (reference sequence). Trimming took 6 bases from V and 6 from J, leaving 20 bases between them. The CDR3: CSADSAAGEPEAFF. The CDR3 DNA reads as TGCAGTGCGGACTCGGCCGCAGGGGAGCCTGAAGCTTTCTTT.

The J gene is TRBJ2-7, the V gene TRBV28; 13 nucleotides align to TRBD2. The junction had 5 bases not matched to a gene; V was cut back by 3 bases and J by 12 bases. The CDR3 extends over 13 amino acids. The germline V gene has CDR1 MDHEN and CDR2 SYDVKM. CDR3 sequence (DNA): TGTGCCAGCAGTTTGGGACTAGCGGGACCACTGTACTTC. This translates into CASSLGLAGPLYF.

V is TRBV4-2 and J is TRBJ2-7; D call uncertain. Deletions cut 2 bases from V and 7 bases from J, with 18 bases between. Per the germline V gene, CDR1 is LGHNA and CDR2 is YNFKEQ. The CDR3 has 15 residues. This chain's CDR3 is CASSQLGDAGREQYF. CDR3 DNA: TGTGCCAGCAGCCAACTTGGAGACGCTGGAAGGGAGCAGTACTTC.

The chain couples TRBV2 to TRBJ1-1; 10 positions match TRBD1. Germline lookup yields CDR1 SNHLY and CDR2 FYNNEI. The CDR3 is made up of 13 amino acids. Losses at the gene ends were 6 bases for V and 5 bases for J; bases not matched to a gene: 3. CDR3 region: CASRDRGETEAFF. Written as DNA, the CDR3 is TGTGCCAGCAGGGACAGGGGGGAGACTGAAGCTTTCTTT.

In its sample, this clonotype was seen a few times. The chain couples TRBV4-3 to TRBJ2-2; TRBD2 might be the D (6 bases). The CDR3 length is 14 residues. Germline CDR1 is LGHNA and CDR2 is YSLEER. The V and J ends lost 4 bases and 7 bases respectively, with 13 bases between them. The CDR3 DNA sequence: TGCGCCAGCAGCCCTCGGGAGACGGGCGGGGAGCTGTTTTTT. Translating gives CASSPRETGGELFF.

There are a few counts of this clonotype. V gene TRBV7-2 combines with J gene TRBJ2-1; D is perhaps TRBD1 (6 bases). Germline values: CDR1 SGHTA, CDR2 FQGNSA. V lost 5 bases and J lost 9, with 14 bases in between. The CDR3 length is 13 residues. The CDR3 sequence is CASSRIQGGEQFF. CDR3 in DNA: TGTGCCAGCAGCAGAATACAGGGTGGTGAGCAGTTCTTC.

The sample holds a few counts of this clonotype. The chain has TRBV4-3 and TRBJ2-2; maybe TRBD1 (6 bases). Between the trimmed V and J ends, which lost 0 bases and 4 bases, there was a span of 12 bases. Per germline, CDR1 LGHNA and CDR2 YSLEER. CDR3 size: 16 residues. Here the CDR3 reads CASSQDEGVPTGELFF. The CDR3 nucleotides are TGCGCCAGCAGCCAAGATGAGGGGGTACCCACCGGGGAGCTGTTTTTT.

This clonotype was detected a few times. The chain links TRBV12-3 or TRBV12-4 to TRBJ2-1, with a weak D call TRBD2 (5 bases). This CDR3 spans 18 amino acids. V gave up 7 bases and J gave up 0 bases, with 22 bases separating them. The CDR3 reads CASTLPKLGADSYNEQFF. DNA of the CDR3: TGTGCCAGCACCCTACCCAAACTAGGAGCAGACTCCTACAATGAGCAGTTCTTC.

The CDR3 reads CASIDTSGANVLTF. The CDR3 region has the DNA TGCGCCAGTATAGACACCTCTGGGGCCAACGTCCTGACTTTC. This chain connects TRBV5-1 to TRBJ2-6; unclear D gene. With 8 bases removed from V and 0 bases from J, the gap between germline ends came to 9 bases. The CDR3 loop spans 14 amino acids. The germline V gene has CDR1 SGHRS and CDR2 YFSETQ.